Presented here are 15 T cell receptor beta chains from one specimen sequenced in a study of blood T cell repertoires in COVID-19. Here immunoSEQ multiplex PCR was the method, and the copy in TCRdb shows in-frame clones only, minus some. The sample consists of more than 200,000 clones, 70% to 85% of them appearing once. Sequenced input: peripheral blood. The source is a woman older than 75 with active or convalescent COVID-19.

V usage is TRBV3-1 (or the pseudogene TRBV3-2) and J usage is TRBJ2-3, with 11 bases that match TRBD2. The CDR3 runs 16 residues. CDR1 and CDR2 (germline): LGHDT, YNNKEL (reference sequence). Germline trimming cut 1 base from V and 2 bases from J; bases unmatched to any gene: 2. CDR3 nucleotide sequence: TGTGCCAGCAGCCAAGGACTAGCGGGGTTCACAGATACGCAGTATTTT. Translating gives CASSQGLAGFTDTQYF.

This clone has more than one count but fewer than ten. The chain is built from TRBV15 and TRBJ1-2, with D uncertain. In germline, CDR1 is LNHNV, CDR2 YYDKDF (reference sequence). Trimming cost V 4 bases and J 7 bases, with 7 bases left between them. The length of the CDR3 is 11 residues. CDR3 residues: CATSKIGGYTF. CDR3 nucleotides: TGTGCCACCAGCAAGATCGGTGGCTACACCTTC.

Worth noting for this clone: Other DNA sequences from this sample encode an identical CDR3 as well. The chain recombines TRBV6-5 with TRBJ2-1, with 8 bases identical to TRBD2. This CDR3 is built from 15 residues. Germline assignment: CDR1 MNHEY and CDR2 SVGAGI. V trimming: 6 bases; J trimming: 0 bases; junction bases outside the gene matches: 4. CDR3 DNA sequence: TGTGCCAGCAGGTTAGCGGGGAGCTCCTACAATGAGCAGTTCTTC. Encoded protein: CASRLAGSSYNEQFF.

The chain carries TRBV2 and TRBJ2-1; TRBD1 aligns across 9 bases. Looked up from germline, CDR1 is SNHLY and CDR2 is FYNNEI. The V segment lost 7 bases and the J segment 4 bases; nucleotides outside the gene matches: 5. This CDR3 has 14 residues. Written as DNA, the CDR3 is TGTGCCAGCAAACCGGGACAGGGTTACAATGAGCAGTTCTTC. Amino acids: CASKPGQGYNEQFF.

The genes are TRBV12-3 or TRBV12-4 and TRBJ1-2; D remains unclear. CDR3 size: 11 residues. The V gene lost 4 bases and the J gene lost 9 bases, with 9 bases spanning the gap. CDR3 nucleotide sequence: TGTGCCAGCAGTTCCGCGTCACGCTACACCTTC. Residues: CASSSASRYTF.

This clone has just a few counts. The J gene is TRBJ1-2, the V gene TRBV5-5; 10 bases agree with TRBD1. Looked up from germline, CDR1 is SGHKS and CDR2 is YYEKEE (reference sequence). V shed 4 bases, J shed 7 bases, and the junction held 7 bases outside the gene matches. The CDR3 sequence is 14 residues long. The CDR3 is CASSPRQGALGYTF. CDR3 in DNA: TGTGCCAGCAGCCCTCGACAGGGGGCTCTTGGCTACACCTTC.

The gene calls are TRBV19 and TRBJ1-5; tentatively, D is TRBD1 (6 bases). V was trimmed by 8 bases and J by 3 bases, leaving 17 bases between them. CDR3 length equals 15 residues. The germline V gene encodes CDR1 LNHDA and CDR2 SQIVND (reference sequence). The CDR3 nucleotides read TGTGCCAGTGGTACCAGGACAGTAGTCAATCAGCCCCAGCATTTT. Translated, it gives CASGTRTVVNQPQHF.

The J gene is TRBJ1-6, the V gene TRBV7-6; D is ambiguous. V was pared by 0 bases and J by 10 bases, with 13 bases between. Germline V gene sequence: CDR1 SGHVS, CDR2 FNYEAQ. This CDR3 comprises 15 residues. The CDR3 loop is CASSLAHTVNSPLHF. CDR3 DNA: TGTGCCAGCAGCTTAGCGCACACCGTCAACTCACCCCTCCACTTT.

The J gene is TRBJ1-2, the V gene TRBV5-5; 9 bases fit TRBD1. The CDR3 contains 19 residues. Germline V CDR1 and CDR2: SGHKS, YYEKEE (reference sequence). V dropped 1 base and J dropped 3; count of bases not matched to a gene: 16. Here the CDR3 reads CASSLLSYVRDREDYGYTF. The DNA for the CDR3 is TGTGCCAGCAGCTTGCTTTCCTATGTAAGGGACAGGGAGGACTATGGCTACACCTTC.

The chain has TRBV28 and TRBJ1-6; tentative D call: TRBD1 (5 bases). CDR3 length: 13 residues. V was clipped by 8 bases and J by 7 bases, with 12 bases between them. Germline CDR1 reads MDHEN; CDR2 reads SYDVKM. CDR3 nucleotide sequence: TGTGCCAGCCAAAGACAGCTGAATTCACCCCTCCACTTT. It is translated as CASQRQLNSPLHF.

This clone has just one count. The V call is TRBV5-1, the J call TRBJ2-2; D perhaps matches TRBD2 (6 bases). The CDR3 extends over 16 amino acids. The germline V gene encodes CDR1 SGHRS and CDR2 YFSETQ. V lost 4 bases, J lost 0 bases, and 13 bases lay in between. The CDR3 nucleotides are TGCGCCAGCAGCGGCGGGGCGGGGTCGAACACCGGGGAGCTGTTTTTT. Its translation: CASSGGAGSNTGELFF.

This clone was counted only a few times. This chain uses TRBV12-3 or TRBV12-4 with TRBJ1-5; no clear D. CDR3 length: 13 residues. V dropped 7 bases and J dropped 4 bases, with 11 bases sitting between them. Here the CDR3 reads CASTLGRNQPQHF. CDR3 bases: TGTGCCAGCACCTTGGGCCGAAATCAGCCCCAGCATTTT.

In its sample, this clone ranks as medium-sized. This chain uses TRBV19 with TRBJ2-2, with D unclear. V was trimmed by 6 bases and J by 6 bases, leaving 17 bases between them. The CDR3 consists of 15 residues. CDR1 and CDR2 (germline): LNHDA, SQIVND (reference sequence). The CDR3 reads CASRSTQNYPGELFF. The CDR3 DNA is TGTGCCAGTAGATCCACCCAGAATTACCCCGGGGAGCTGTTTTTT.

The chain couples TRBV7-9 to TRBJ2-7; 8 bases fit TRBD1. V gave up 4 bases and J gave up 5 bases; unmatched junction bases: 10. CDR3 length: 15 residues. Germline V gives CDR1 SEHNR, CDR2 FQNEAQ (reference sequence). CDR3 in amino acids: CASSSARQGAHEQYF. The DNA for the CDR3 is TGTGCCAGCAGCTCGGCAAGGCAGGGGGCCCACGAGCAGTACTTC.

V and J are TRBV27 and TRBJ2-5, with 11 positions matching TRBD2. Trimming took 2 bases from V and 0 from J; bases not matched to a gene: 8. Per germline, CDR1 MNHEY and CDR2 SMNVEV (reference sequence). CDR3 length: 18 amino acids. The CDR3 reads CASSLGTSGSWYQETQYF. The CDR3 nucleotides are TGTGCCAGCAGTTTAGGGACTAGCGGCTCCTGGTACCAAGAGACCCAGTACTTC.